This entry lists 13 T cell receptor beta chains sequenced from one sample in a study of glioma-infiltrating T cells after dendritic cell vaccination (dated by TCRdb to the mid-2010s). The method was the immunoSEQ multiplex PCR assay. The table was pulled from immuneACCESS by TCRdb, which kept in-frame rearrangements only. Such tables lose some clones; where checked, under half of the loss comes from unresolved V genes, and the rest has no known cause. Within this sample are tens of thousands of clones, with 85% to 90% of them counted one time only. The ten most abundant clones make up about 3% of the sample. Material: blood, obtained before dendritic cell vaccination. The source of these receptors is a human donor with glioblastoma.

This clone showed up just once. This rearrangement joins TRBV6-1 to TRBJ1-3; D is perhaps TRBD1 (5 bases). V dropped 2 bases and J dropped 0 bases, with 11 bases sitting between them. Germline-derived CDR1 and CDR2 are MNHNS and SASEGT. CDR3 length equals 16 residues. Written as DNA, the CDR3 is TGTGCCAGCAGTGAATACAGGTCGTACTCTGGAAACACCATATATTTT. Its protein product is CASSEYRSYSGNTIYF.

The chain is built from TRBV2 and TRBJ1-2; a possible D gene is TRBD1 (5 bases). Germline CDR1 SNHLY, CDR2 FYNNEI. V was cut by 7 bases and J by 4 bases, with 13 bases left in between. The CDR3 has 13 amino acids. CDR3 amino acids: CASKEGTGYGYTF. In DNA, the CDR3 is TGTGCCAGCAAGGAGGGGACCGGCTATGGCTACACCTTC.

The genes are TRBV19 and TRBJ2-5; 9 bases fit TRBD2. The CDR3 covers 16 residues. V dropped 5 bases and J dropped 1; count of bases not matched to a gene: 8. CDR1 and CDR2 (germline): LNHDA, SQIVND (reference sequence). The CDR3 DNA reads TGTGCCAGTAGTGAGACTAGCGGAGTAATCCAAGAGACCCAGTACTTC. This sequence encodes CASSETSGVIQETQYF.

The chain joins TRBV5-5 to TRBJ2-1; the match to TRBD2 covers 7 bases. The germline CDR1 and CDR2 sequences are SGHKS and YYEKEE (reference sequence). V was pared by 1 base and J by 7 bases, with 5 bases of the junction left unmatched. This CDR3 is built from 14 residues. The CDR3 region is CASSLSGLGNEQFF. CDR3 nucleotide sequence: TGTGCCAGCAGCTTGAGTGGACTAGGGAATGAGCAGTTCTTC.

The chain has TRBV19 and TRBJ1-1; 10 bases are shared with TRBD1. With V trimmed by 6 bases and J by 8 bases, 9 bases remained unmatched. The CDR3 totals 14 residues. The germline CDR1 and CDR2 sequences are LNHDA and SQIVND (reference sequence). CDR3 residues: CASSPGGTGVEAFF. DNA of the CDR3: TGTGCCAGTAGCCCCGGCGGGACAGGGGTAGAAGCTTTCTTT.

V is TRBV7-9 and J is TRBJ1-2; 7 bases match TRBD1. With V trimmed by 4 bases and J by 2 bases, 4 bases remained unmatched. The germline gives CDR1 SEHNR, CDR2 FQNEAQ (reference sequence). This CDR3 is 14 amino acids long. DNA for the CDR3: TGTGCCAGCAGCTCCGGGACAGACAACTATGGCTACACCTTC. Residues: CASSSGTDNYGYTF.

The rearrangement uses TRBV7-3 and TRBJ2-1; perhaps TRBD2 as D (6 bases). The CDR3 spans 13 residues. The germline V gene encodes CDR1 SGHTA and CDR2 FQGTGA. V was trimmed by 5 bases and J by 12 bases, leaving 17 bases between them. The CDR3 is CASSRELATRQFF. For the CDR3, the DNA is TGTGCCAGCAGCCGGGAACTAGCAACCCGGCAGTTCTTC.

V usage is TRBV9 and J usage is TRBJ1-3; maybe TRBD1 (5 bases). The CDR3 has 12 amino acids. V was cut by 8 bases and J by 0 bases, with 6 bases left in between. Looked up from germline, CDR1 is SGDLS and CDR2 is YYNGEE. CDR3 DNA: TGTGCCAGTGGGGCCTCTGGAAACACCATATATTTT. It translates to CASGASGNTIYF.

The chain recombines TRBV6-1 with TRBJ2-1; D is undetermined. Per germline, CDR1 MNHNS and CDR2 SASEGT. Between the trimmed V and J ends, which lost 7 bases and 0 bases, there was a span of 10 bases. CDR3 length: 14 residues. CDR3 sequence (DNA): TGTGCCAGCATCCTGCGGAGCTCCTACAATGAGCAGTTCTTC. It translates to CASILRSSYNEQFF.

The chain couples TRBV7-8 to TRBJ1-5, with D possibly TRBD1 on 5 matching bases. The CDR3 spans 17 residues. Trimming shortened V by 1 base and J by 1 base, and 14 bases separated the two germline ends. CDR1 and CDR2 (germline): SGHVS, FQNEAQ. CDR3 in amino acids: CASSLGQVGASNQPQHF. In nucleotides, the CDR3 is TGTGCCAGCAGCTTAGGTCAGGTTGGGGCCAGCAATCAGCCCCAGCATTTT.

About this clone: The junction shows a germline mismatch at one end, possibly a read error. The sample holds other DNA sequences that translate to the same CDR3. The rearrangement links TRBV27 to TRBJ1-6, with D possibly matching TRBD1 (5 bases). Germline CDR1 reads MNHEY; CDR2 reads SMNVEV (reference sequence). CDR3 length: 14 amino acids. The CDR3 nucleotides are TGTGCCAGCAGTTCCAGGGATTTTAATTCCCCCCTCCACTTT. Protein product: CASSSRDFNSPLHF.

V and J are TRBV5-1 and TRBJ2-7, with TRBD2 identical over 14 bases. V lost 4 bases to trimming and J lost 3 bases; unmatched junction nucleotides: 12. CDR1 and CDR2 (germline): SGHRS, YFSETQ. This CDR3 region has 18 residues. CDR3 residues: CASSRLAGGPTTHYEQYF. In nucleotides, the CDR3 is TGCGCCAGCAGCAGACTAGCGGGAGGGCCCACAACCCACTACGAGCAGTACTTC.

CDR3 sequence: CASSLEGGAWNTEAFF. The CDR3 nucleotides read TGTGCCAGCAGCTTAGAGGGGGGGGCCTGGAACACTGAAGCTTTCTTT. The rearrangement links TRBV11-2 to TRBJ1-1; weak D call: TRBD1 (6 bases). Germline V lookup: CDR1 SGHAT, CDR2 FQNNGV. Between the trimmed V and J ends, which lost 0 bases and 1 base, there was a span of 12 bases. This CDR3 spans 16 amino acids.